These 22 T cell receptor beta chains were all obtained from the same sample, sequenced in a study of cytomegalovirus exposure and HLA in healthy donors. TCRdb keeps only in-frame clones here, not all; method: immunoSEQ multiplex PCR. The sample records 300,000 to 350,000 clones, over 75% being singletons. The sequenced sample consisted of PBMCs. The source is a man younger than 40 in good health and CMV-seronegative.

CDR3: CASSPNRQGPGMTQYF. The CDR3 DNA follows: TGTGCCAGCAGCCCCAACCGACAGGGGCCCGGGATGACCCAGTACTTC. The J gene is TRBJ2-5, the V gene TRBV5-4, with TRBD1 matching 8 bases. J gave up 7 bases and V 4 bases, and 15 bases lay outside the gene matches. There are 16 residues in the CDR3. Germline V gene data show CDR1 as SGHNT and CDR2 as YYREEE (reference sequence).

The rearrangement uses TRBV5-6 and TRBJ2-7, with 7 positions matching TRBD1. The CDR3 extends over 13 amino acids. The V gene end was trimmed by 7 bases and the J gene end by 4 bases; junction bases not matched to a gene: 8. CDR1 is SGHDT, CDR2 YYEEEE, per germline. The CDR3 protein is CASRETGSYEQYF. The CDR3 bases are TGTGCCAGCCGAGAGACAGGGTCGTACGAGCAGTACTTC.

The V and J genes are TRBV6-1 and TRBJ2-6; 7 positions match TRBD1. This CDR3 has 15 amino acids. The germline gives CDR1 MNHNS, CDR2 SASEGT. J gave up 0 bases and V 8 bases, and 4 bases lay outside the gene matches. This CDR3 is CASRQGGSGANVLTF. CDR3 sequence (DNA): TGTGCCAGCCGACAGGGTGGCTCTGGGGCCAACGTCCTGACTTTC.

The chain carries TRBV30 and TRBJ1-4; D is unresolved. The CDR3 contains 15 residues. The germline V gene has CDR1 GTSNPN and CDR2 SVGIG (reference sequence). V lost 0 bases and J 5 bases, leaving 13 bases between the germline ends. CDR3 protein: CAWSVRGEPNEKLFF. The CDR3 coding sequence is TGTGCCTGGAGTGTACGGGGTGAGCCGAATGAAAAACTGTTTTTT. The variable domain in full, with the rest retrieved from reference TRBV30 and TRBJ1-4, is SQTIHQWPATLVQPVGSPLSLECTVEGTSNPNLYWYRQAAGRGLQLLFYSVGIGQISSEVPQNLSASRPQDRQFILSSKKLLLSDSGFYLCAWSVRGEPNEKLFFGSGTQLSVL.

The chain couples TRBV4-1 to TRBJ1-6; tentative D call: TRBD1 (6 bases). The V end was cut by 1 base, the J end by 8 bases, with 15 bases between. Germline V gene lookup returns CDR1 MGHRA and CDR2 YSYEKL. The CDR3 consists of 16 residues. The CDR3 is CASSQGRQARDSPLHF. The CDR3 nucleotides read TGCGCCAGCAGCCAAGGACGACAGGCGAGGGATTCACCCCTCCACTTT.

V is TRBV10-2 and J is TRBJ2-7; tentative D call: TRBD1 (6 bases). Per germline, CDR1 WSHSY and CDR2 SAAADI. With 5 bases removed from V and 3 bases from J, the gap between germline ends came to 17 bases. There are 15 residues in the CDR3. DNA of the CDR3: TGCGCCAGCAGTCTAGGGACACCGACTTACTACGAGCAGTACTTC. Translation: CASSLGTPTYYEQYF.

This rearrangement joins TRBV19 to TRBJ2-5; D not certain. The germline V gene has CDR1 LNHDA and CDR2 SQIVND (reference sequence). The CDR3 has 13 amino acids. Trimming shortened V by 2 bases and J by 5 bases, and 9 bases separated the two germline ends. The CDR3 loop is CASSISARETQYF. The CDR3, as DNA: TGTGCCAGTAGTATAAGCGCGCGGGAGACCCAGTACTTC.

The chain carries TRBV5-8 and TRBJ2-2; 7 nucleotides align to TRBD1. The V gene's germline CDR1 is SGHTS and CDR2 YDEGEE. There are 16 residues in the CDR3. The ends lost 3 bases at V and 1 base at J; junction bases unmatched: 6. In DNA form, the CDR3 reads TGTGCCAGCAGCTCCTCGGGACAGTTGAACACCGGGGAGCTGTTTTTT. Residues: CASSSSGQLNTGELFF.

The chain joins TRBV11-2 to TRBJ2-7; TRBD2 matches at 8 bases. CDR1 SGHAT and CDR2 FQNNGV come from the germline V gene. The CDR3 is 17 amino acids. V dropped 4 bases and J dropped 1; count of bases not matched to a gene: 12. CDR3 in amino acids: CASSSFGRRGASYEQYF. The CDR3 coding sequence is TGTGCCAGCAGCTCGTTTGGGAGGCGGGGGGCTTCCTACGAGCAGTACTTC.

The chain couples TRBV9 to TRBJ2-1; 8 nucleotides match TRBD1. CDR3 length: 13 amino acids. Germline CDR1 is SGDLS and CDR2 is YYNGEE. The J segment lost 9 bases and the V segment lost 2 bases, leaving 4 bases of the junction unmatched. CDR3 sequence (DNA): TGTGCCAGCAGCGTCCTCAGGGGGCCTGAGCAGTTCTTC. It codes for CASSVLRGPEQFF.

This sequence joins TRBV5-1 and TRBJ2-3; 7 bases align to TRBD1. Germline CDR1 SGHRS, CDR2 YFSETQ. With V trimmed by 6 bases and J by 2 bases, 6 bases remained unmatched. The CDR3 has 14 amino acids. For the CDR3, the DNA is TGCGCCAGCAACAGGGGTCTGGACACAGATACGCAGTATTTT. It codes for CASNRGLDTDTQYF. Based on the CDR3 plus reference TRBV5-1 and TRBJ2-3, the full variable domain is KAGVTQTPRYLIKTRGQQVTLSCSPISGHRSVSWYQQTPGQGLQFLFEYFSETQRNKGNFPGRFSGRQFSNSRSEMNVSTLELGDSALYLCASNRGLDTDTQYFGPGTRLTVL.

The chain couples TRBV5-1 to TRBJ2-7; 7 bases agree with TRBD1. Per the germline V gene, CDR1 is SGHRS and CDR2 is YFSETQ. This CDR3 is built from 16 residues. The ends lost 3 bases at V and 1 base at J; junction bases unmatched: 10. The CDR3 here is CASSSQRTGLSYEQYF. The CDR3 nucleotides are TGCGCCAGCAGCTCACAGCGGACAGGCCTATCCTACGAGCAGTACTTC.

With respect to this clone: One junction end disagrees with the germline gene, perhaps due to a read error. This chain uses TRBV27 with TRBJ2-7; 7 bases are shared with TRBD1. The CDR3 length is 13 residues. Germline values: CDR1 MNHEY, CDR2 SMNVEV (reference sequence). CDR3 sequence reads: CASSSRDSYGQYF. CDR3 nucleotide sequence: TGTGCCAGCAGTAGCCGGGACAGTTACGGGCAGTACTTC.

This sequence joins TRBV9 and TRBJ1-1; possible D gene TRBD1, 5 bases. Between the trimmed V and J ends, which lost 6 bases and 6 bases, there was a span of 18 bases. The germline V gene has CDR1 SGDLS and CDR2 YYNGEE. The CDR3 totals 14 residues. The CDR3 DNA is TGTGCCAGCAACCCAGGGTCCCCTGTCGCTGAAGCTTTCTTT. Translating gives CASNPGSPVAEAFF.

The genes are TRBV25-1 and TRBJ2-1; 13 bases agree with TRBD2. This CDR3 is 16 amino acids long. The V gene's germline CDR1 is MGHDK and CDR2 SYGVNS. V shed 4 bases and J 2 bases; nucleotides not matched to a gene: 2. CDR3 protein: CASSGTSGGAYNEQFF. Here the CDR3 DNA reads TGTGCCAGCAGTGGAACTAGCGGGGGGGCCTACAATGAGCAGTTCTTC.

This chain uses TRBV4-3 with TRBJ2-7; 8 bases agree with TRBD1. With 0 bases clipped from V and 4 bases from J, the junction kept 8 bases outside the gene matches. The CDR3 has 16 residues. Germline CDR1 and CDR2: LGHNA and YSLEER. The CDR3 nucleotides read TGCGCCAGCAGCCAAGATAACACAGGGGGTATTTACGAGCAGTACTTC. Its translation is CASSQDNTGGIYEQYF.

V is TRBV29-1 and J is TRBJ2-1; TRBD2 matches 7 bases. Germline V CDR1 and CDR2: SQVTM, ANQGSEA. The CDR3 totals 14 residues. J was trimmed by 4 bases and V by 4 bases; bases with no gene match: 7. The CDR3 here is CSVVGGGEYNEQFF. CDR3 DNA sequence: TGCAGCGTTGTGGGCGGGGGAGAATACAATGAGCAGTTCTTC.

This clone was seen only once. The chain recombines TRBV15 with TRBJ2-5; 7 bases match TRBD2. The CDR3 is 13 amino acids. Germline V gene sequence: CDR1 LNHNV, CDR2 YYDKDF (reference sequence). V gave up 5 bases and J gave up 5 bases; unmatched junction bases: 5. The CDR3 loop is CATSGSGEETQYF. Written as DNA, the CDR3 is TGTGCCACCAGCGGGAGCGGGGAGGAGACCCAGTACTTC.

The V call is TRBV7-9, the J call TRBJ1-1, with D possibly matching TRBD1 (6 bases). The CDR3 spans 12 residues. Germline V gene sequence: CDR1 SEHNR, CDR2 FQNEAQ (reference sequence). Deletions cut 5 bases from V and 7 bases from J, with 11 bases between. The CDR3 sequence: CASSIVGGEAFF. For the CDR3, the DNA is TGTGCCAGCAGCATCGTAGGGGGTGAAGCTTTCTTT.

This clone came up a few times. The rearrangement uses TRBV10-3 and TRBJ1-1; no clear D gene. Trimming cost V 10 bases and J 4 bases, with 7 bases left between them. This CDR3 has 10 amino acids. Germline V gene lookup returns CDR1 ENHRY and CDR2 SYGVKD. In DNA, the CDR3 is TGTGCCACCACAATCACTGAAGCTTTCTTT. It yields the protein CATTITEAFF.

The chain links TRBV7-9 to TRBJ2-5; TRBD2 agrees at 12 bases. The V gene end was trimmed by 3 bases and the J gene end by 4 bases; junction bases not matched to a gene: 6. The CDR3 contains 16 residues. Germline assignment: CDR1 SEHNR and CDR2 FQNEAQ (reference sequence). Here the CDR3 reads CASSFDRTSGTETQYF. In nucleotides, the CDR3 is TGTGCCAGCAGCTTTGATCGGACTAGCGGGACAGAGACCCAGTACTTC.

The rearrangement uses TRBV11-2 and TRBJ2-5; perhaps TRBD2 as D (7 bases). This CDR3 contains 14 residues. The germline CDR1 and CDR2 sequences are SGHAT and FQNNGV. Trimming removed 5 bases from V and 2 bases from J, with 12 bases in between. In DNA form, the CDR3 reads TGTGCCAGCAGCCGCGGGGGCGCGCAAGAGACCCAGTACTTC. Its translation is CASSRGGAQETQYF. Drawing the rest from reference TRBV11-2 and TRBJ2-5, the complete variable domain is EAGVAQSPRYKIIEKRQSVAFWCNPISGHATLYWYQQILGQGPKLLIQFQNNGVVDDSQLPKDRFSAERLKGVDSTLKIQPAKLEDSAVYLCASSRGGAQETQYFGPGTRLLVL.